This T cell receptor (beta chain) was obtained from a study of blood T cell repertoires in COVID-19. This clone has just a few counts. The CDR3 is 15 residues long. Germline values: CDR1 LNHDA, CDR2 SQIVND (reference sequence). Trimming stripped 7 bases from V and 0 bases from J, with 13 bases between. Per the study methods: From reference gene primer amplification, estimates of nucleated cell counts were derived. The protocol was immunoSEQ multiplex PCR, while the TCRdb copy is restricted to in-frame clones and leaves out a portion. That table supplies the V and J calls and clone size; D and trimming were determined from the DNA. The sample has approximately 150,000 clones, approximately 85% seen once.

Source material: peripheral blood. This sequence was found in a man aged 55 to 69 with active or convalescent COVID-19. The chain uses TRBV19 and TRBJ1-5; weak D call: TRBD1 (5 bases). CDR3 nucleotide sequence: TGTGCCAGTAAACTCGACAGCGATAGCAATCAGCCCCAGCATTTT. Its translation is CASKLDSDSNQPQHF.